This TCR beta chain was recorded in a study of post-analysis software for immune sequencing data. Study overall: Patients with relapsing-remitting, secondary progressive and progressive-relapsing multiple sclerosis courses were all represented. Findings of the study overall: Controls significantly exceeded multiple sclerosis patients in normalized Chao1 diversity. Batch-matched samples strongly co-clustered by F measure.

Carried by the TCR beta cDNA libraries were unique molecular identifiers. MiXCR, run by TCRdb on the PCR reads, gives a single entry per CDR3 protein. The data hold roughly 800,000 distinct CDR3 sequences, with just over 45% observed a single time. Notes on this clonotype: What it binds is not known.

The sample consisted of blood. This receptor was taken from a girl aged 5 to 17 with multiple sclerosis.

The DNA of the CDR3 is TGCAGTGCTAGCCCGATCGGACAGGGAAATTCACCCCTCCACTTT. This translates into CSASPIGQGNSPLHF. This chain joins TRBV20-1 and TRBJ1-6, with 8 bases that match TRBD1. This CDR3 region has 15 residues. Trimming took 3 bases from V and 7 from J; bases not matched to a gene: 8. Looked up from germline, CDR1 is DFQATT and CDR2 is SNEGSKA (reference sequence).